A selection of T cell receptor beta chains follows, all from one sample in a study of blood T cell repertoires in COVID-19. The data were produced by immunoSEQ multiplex PCR, yet TCRdb's version contains in-frame clones alone and is incomplete. The top ten clones hold approximately 1% of a sample with 300,000 to 450,000 clones, roughly 86% of them seen once. The sample consisted of peripheral blood. These receptors all come from a human donor with acute or convalescent COVID-19. The donor label of this sample is uncertain. Each CDR3 is given with its conserved first and last residue. D genes are given only for firm matches. Clone size appears in some rows only: once, few, many, or a class for an expanded clone.

j_gene	d_gene	abundance	v_gene	CDR3aa	CDR3nt
TRBJ2-7	TRBD1	.	TRBV4-1	CASSQDQGAISYEQYF	TGCGCCAGCAGCCAAGATCAGGGGGCTATCTCCTACGAGCAGTACTTC
TRBJ2-1	.	.	TRBV5-5	CASSPSPSYNEQFF	TGTGCCAGCAGCCCCTCCCCCTCCTACAATGAGCAGTTCTTC
TRBJ1-2	.	.	TRBV7-2	CASSLPRTIEGYTF	TGTGCCAGCAGCTTACCCCGGACAATCGAGGGCTACACCTTC
TRBJ1-6	TRBD1	.	TRBV18	CASSPPGQGASGSPLHF	TGTGCCAGCTCACCACCGGGACAGGGGGCTTCGGGTTCACCCCTCCACTTT
TRBJ2-1	TRBD2	.	TRBV6-5	CASAQREAYNEQFF	TGTGCCAGCGCGCAGCGGGAGGCCTACAATGAGCAGTTCTTC
TRBJ1-2	.	.	TRBV3-1/TRBV3-2	CASSQVVTDGYTF	TGTGCCAGCAGCCAAGTCGTGACTGATGGCTACACCTTC
TRBJ2-1	TRBD1	.	TRBV6-5	CASSYSRQGQGEQFF	TGTGCCAGCAGTTATTCAAGGCAGGGACAGGGTGAGCAGTTCTTC
TRBJ1-1	.	.	TRBV19	CASIRSVGGFKGTEAFF	TGTGCCAGTATACGTAGCGTTGGGGGGTTTAAAGGGACTGAAGCTTTCTTT
TRBJ1-2	.	.	TRBV19	CASSIQSLLPYGYTF	TGTGCCAGTAGTATTCAAAGTTTACTGCCTTATGGCTACACCTTC
TRBJ2-7	.	.	TRBV5-1	CASSLAGTSYEQYF	TGCGCCAGCAGCTTGGCCGGGACAAGCTACGAGCAGTACTTC
TRBJ2-1	TRBD1	once	TRBV6-2/TRBV6-3	CASSYGQGKFF	TGTGCCAGCAGTTACGGACAGGGGAAGTTCTTC
TRBJ1-1	.	.	TRBV18	CASSPGIIRGGTEAFF	TGTGCCAGCTCACCGGGTATAATTCGGGGAGGCACTGAAGCTTTCTTT
TRBJ1-2	.	.	TRBV5-1	CASSLDATANYYGYTF	TGCGCCAGCAGCTTGGACGCGACAGCTAATTACTATGGCTACACCTTC
TRBJ1-6	.	few	TRBV18	CASSPDQGGNSPLHF	TGTGCCAGCTCACCGGACCAAGGAGGTAATTCACCCCTCCACTTT
TRBJ2-1	.	.	TRBV7-2	CASSLGSWGGMYNEQFF	TGTGCCAGCAGCTTAGGCTCTTGGGGGGGCATGTACAATGAGCAGTTCTTC
TRBJ1-2	.	.	TRBV5-1	CASSLLETGDYTF	TGCGCCAGCAGCTTGTTAGAGACAGGAGACTACACCTTC
TRBJ2-1	.	.	TRBV18	CASSPDRHNEQFF	TGTGCCAGCTCACCAGACAGACACAATGAGCAGTTCTTC
TRBJ2-2	.	.	TRBV19	CASSPGTTNTGELFF	TGTGCCAGTAGTCCGGGGACAACGAACACCGGGGAGCTGTTTTTT
TRBJ2-2	.	.	TRBV3-1/TRBV3-2	CASSQDLAPTGELFF	TGTGCCAGCAGCCAAGACCTGGCACCCACCGGGGAGCTGTTTTTT
TRBJ2-1	TRBD2	.	TRBV30	CAWSPGGRYNEQFF	TGTGCCTGGAGTCCGGGGGGGCGCTACAATGAGCAGTTCTTC
TRBJ1-1	.	.	TRBV11-2	CASSSSVGTEAFF	TGTGCCAGCAGCTCGTCGGTCGGCACTGAAGCTTTCTTT
TRBJ1-1	.	.	TRBV6-5	CASSYSAGGATEAFF	TGTGCCAGCAGTTACTCGGCCGGGGGGGCCACTGAAGCTTTCTTT
TRBJ1-3	.	.	TRBV2	CASSARRLQGSSGNTIYF	TGTGCCAGCAGTGCGAGGAGGTTACAGGGAAGCTCTGGAAACACCATATATTTT
TRBJ1-2	.	.	TRBV29-1	CSVEEAAQNYGYTF	TGCAGCGTTGAAGAGGCGGCTCAAAACTATGGCTACACCTTC
TRBJ2-3	.	.	TRBV15	CATSRDRVIADTQYF	TGTGCCACCAGCAGAGATCGAGTTATCGCAGATACGCAGTATTTT
TRBJ2-5	TRBD2	.	TRBV5-1	CASSLAAGGGETQYF	TGCGCCAGCAGCTTGGCAGCGGGAGGGGGAGAGACCCAGTACTTC
TRBJ1-2	.	.	TRBV7-9	CASSLARPYGYTF	TGTGCCAGCAGCTTAGCGCGGCCATATGGCTACACCTTC
TRBJ1-1	.	.	TRBV10-1	CASSESGAKNTEAFF	TGCGCCAGCAGTGAGTCTGGAGCAAAGAACACTGAAGCTTTCTTT
TRBJ2-5	.	.	TRBV5-6	CASRMGRMAGWETQYF	TGTGCCAGCAGAATGGGAAGGATGGCAGGGTGGGAGACCCAGTACTTC
TRBJ1-6	TRBD1	.	TRBV11-2	CASSLDRVTGEYSPLHF	TGTGCCAGCAGCTTAGATAGGGTGACAGGGGAATATTCACCCCTCCACTTT
TRBJ1-3	.	.	TRBV2	CASSGTTTAHF	TGTGCCAGCAGTGGGACCACGACAGCTCATTTT
TRBJ2-3	.	.	TRBV10-2	CASNDITDTQYF	TGCGCCAGCAACGACATAACAGATACGCAGTATTTT
TRBJ2-7	.	.	TRBV27	CASKALDEQYF	TGTGCCAGCAAAGCGTTGGACGAGCAGTACTTC
TRBJ1-5	.	.	TRBV19	CASSMGRGWQPQHF	TGTGCCAGTAGTATGGGAAGGGGTTGGCAGCCCCAGCATTTT
TRBJ1-1	.	.	TRBV5-1	CASSREQRGLRGTEAFF	TGCGCCAGCAGTAGGGAACAGCGGGGTTTACGGGGGACTGAAGCTTTCTTT
TRBJ2-3	.	.	TRBV30	CAWAYGTDTQYF	TGTGCCTGGGCCTATGGCACAGATACGCAGTATTTT
TRBJ2-3	TRBD2	.	TRBV12-5	CASEREGGDTQYF	TGTGCTAGTGAGCGGGAGGGGGGAGATACGCAGTATTTT
TRBJ2-2	.	.	TRBV3-1/TRBV3-2	CASSHRVITGELFF	TGTGCCAGCAGCCACAGGGTAATCACCGGGGAGCTGTTTTTT
TRBJ2-7	.	.	TRBV7-8	CASSLHGGYEQYF	TGTGCCAGCAGCCTCCACGGGGGCTACGAGCAGTACTTC
TRBJ2-2	TRBD1	.	TRBV15	CATSRDTRNGGRGRRTGELFF	TGTGCCACCAGCAGAGATACCCGCAACGGAGGCAGGGGGCGAAGGACCGGGGAGCTGTTTTTT
TRBJ1-1	TRBD1	.	TRBV15	CATSREFLDRGTEAFF	TGTGCCACCAGCAGAGAGTTCCTGGACAGGGGCACTGAAGCTTTCTTT
TRBJ1-2	TRBD1	.	TRBV2	CASSLAKTGGHYGYTF	TGTGCCAGCAGCCTCGCCAAGACAGGGGGGCACTATGGCTACACCTTC
TRBJ1-1	.	.	TRBV5-1	CASSFRLGRNTEAFF	TGCGCCAGCAGCTTTAGGCTGGGGAGGAACACTGAAGCTTTCTTT
TRBJ2-2	.	.	TRBV28	CASLTWGRSTGELFF	TGTGCCAGCCTCACCTGGGGGCGCAGCACCGGGGAGCTGTTTTTT
TRBJ2-2	TRBD1	.	TRBV23-1	CASSQEGQKNTGELFF	TGCGCCAGCAGTCAAGAGGGACAGAAAAACACCGGGGAGCTGTTTTTT
TRBJ2-1	TRBD1	.	TRBV5-1	CASSFGDSSYNEQFF	TGCGCCAGCAGCTTCGGGGACAGCTCCTACAATGAGCAGTTCTTC
TRBJ1-1	TRBD1	.	TRBV29-1	CSVGGGGLNTEAFF	TGCAGCGTTGGTGGAGGGGGCTTGAACACTGAAGCTTTCTTT
TRBJ1-1	.	.	TRBV5-1	CASSLAEPRNTEAFF	TGCGCCAGCAGCTTGGCCGAACCCAGGAACACTGAAGCTTTCTTT
TRBJ2-6	.	.	TRBV30	CAWSGGSISGANVLTF	TGTGCCTGGAGTGGCGGGTCCATCTCTGGGGCCAACGTCCTGACTTTC
TRBJ1-5	.	.	TRBV30	CAWSPGGNQPQHF	TGTGCCTGGAGCCCCGGGGGGAATCAGCCCCAGCATTTT
TRBJ2-1	.	.	TRBV7-9	CASSLVAVSYNEQFF	TGTGCCAGCAGCTTAGTGGCAGTCTCCTACAATGAGCAGTTCTTC
TRBJ2-5	TRBD2	few	TRBV7-6	CASSLRGQGLAAFQETQYF	TGTGCCAGCAGCTTAAGGGGGCAGGGACTAGCGGCCTTCCAAGAGACCCAGTACTTC
TRBJ1-3	.	.	TRBV6-5	CASSQTPVSGNTIYF	TGTGCCAGCAGTCAGACACCAGTCTCTGGAAACACCATATATTTT
TRBJ1-3	.	.	TRBV30	CAWSRGERNTIYF	TGTGCCTGGAGCAGGGGAGAAAGGAACACCATATATTTT
TRBJ2-3	.	once	TRBV2	CASSEARFTADLDTQYF	TGTGCCAGCAGTGAAGCCCGATTTACAGCAGACCTAGATACGCAGTATTTT